Listed below are T cell receptor beta chains from one sample, sequenced in a study of T cell responses to AZD1222 COVID-19 vaccine. The repertoire was sequenced with immunoSEQ multiplex PCR; TCRdb's copy has only in-frame clones and lacks some. This sample has around 150,000 clones, with around 90% found just once. The specimen comprised peripheral blood, sampled on day 0 of AZD1222 vaccination. Receptor source: an adult in good health. CDR3s include the opening cysteine and the closing phenylalanine or tryptophan. A D gene is named only where the DNA matches it firmly. A row's size may be missing; if present it is once, few, many or a size class.

v_gene: TRBV5-6; d_gene: NA; j_gene: TRBJ2-7; abundance: NA; CDR3nt: TGTGCCAGCAGCCCCGAGACTCTCTACGAGCAGTACTTC; CDR3aa: CASSPETLYEQYF
v_gene: TRBV2; d_gene: TRBD2; j_gene: TRBJ2-5; abundance: NA; CDR3nt: TGTGCCAGCAGTGAGTGGACCCATTCGGCGGGAGGAATTCAAGAGACCCAGTACTTC; CDR3aa: CASSEWTHSAGGIQETQYF
v_gene: TRBV28; d_gene: NA; j_gene: TRBJ2-1; abundance: NA; CDR3nt: TGTGCCATACGTCGGGAGATTGAGCAGTTCTTC; CDR3aa: CAIRREIEQFF
v_gene: TRBV7-2; d_gene: NA; j_gene: TRBJ1-6; abundance: NA; CDR3nt: TGTGCCAGCAGCTTAGCGGTTTTGGGGTTTTCACCCCTCCACTTT; CDR3aa: CASSLAVLGFSPLHF
v_gene: TRBV29-1; d_gene: NA; j_gene: TRBJ2-1; abundance: NA; CDR3nt: TGCAGCGTTTCTACACAGGGCTACAATGAGCAGTTCTTC; CDR3aa: CSVSTQGYNEQFF
v_gene: TRBV28; d_gene: NA; j_gene: TRBJ2-7; abundance: NA; CDR3nt: TGTGCCAGCAGTTTGGTGGGTCCCTACGAGCAGTACTTC; CDR3aa: CASSLVGPYEQYF
v_gene: TRBV28; d_gene: NA; j_gene: TRBJ2-7; abundance: NA; CDR3nt: TGTGCCAGCACCACAGTTCAGGCCCACGAGCAGTACTTC; CDR3aa: CASTTVQAHEQYF
v_gene: TRBV28; d_gene: TRBD1; j_gene: TRBJ2-2; abundance: NA; CDR3nt: TGTGCCAGCAGTCCGTTGTTTCAAGCCAGGGGGTATACCGGGGAGCTGTTTTTT; CDR3aa: CASSPLFQARGYTGELFF
v_gene: TRBV5-4; d_gene: TRBD1; j_gene: TRBJ1-4; abundance: NA; CDR3nt: TGTGCCAGCAGTTCTCCGGGACAGGGAATTTTCGGTGAAAAACTGTTTTTT; CDR3aa: CASSSPGQGIFGEKLFF
v_gene: TRBV24-1; d_gene: TRBD1; j_gene: TRBJ2-3; abundance: NA; CDR3nt: TGTGCCACCAGTGATCCGGGACAGGGGACAGATACGCAGTATTTT; CDR3aa: CATSDPGQGTDTQYF
v_gene: TRBV19; d_gene: TRBD2; j_gene: TRBJ2-2; abundance: NA; CDR3nt: TGTGCCAGTAGTCCCCGGGCTAGCGGGAGGGCCTCGAACACCGGGGAGCTGTTTTTT; CDR3aa: CASSPRASGRASNTGELFF
v_gene: TRBV28; d_gene: NA; j_gene: TRBJ2-7; abundance: NA; CDR3nt: TGTGCCAGCAGTCCAGAGGGGTCCCGCGAGCAGTACTTC; CDR3aa: CASSPEGSREQYF
v_gene: TRBV28; d_gene: NA; j_gene: TRBJ1-5; abundance: NA; CDR3nt: TGTGCCAGCAGTTTGGCAGGGGAAGGGGATGATCAGCCCCAGCATTTT; CDR3aa: CASSLAGEGDDQPQHF
v_gene: TRBV5-1; d_gene: TRBD1; j_gene: TRBJ2-2; abundance: few; CDR3nt: TGCGCCAGCAGCGAGGCCGGGACAGGCTCCGGGGGGGAGCTGTTTTTT; CDR3aa: CASSEAGTGSGGELFF
v_gene: TRBV15; d_gene: TRBD1; j_gene: TRBJ1-1; abundance: NA; CDR3nt: TGTGCCACCAGCTTCGGGACAGGGAAAACTGAAGCTTTCTTT; CDR3aa: CATSFGTGKTEAFF
v_gene: TRBV29-1; d_gene: NA; j_gene: TRBJ2-2; abundance: NA; CDR3nt: TGCAGCGCAGGCGGGGTTAACACCGGGGAGCTGTTTTTT; CDR3aa: CSAGGVNTGELFF
v_gene: TRBV19; d_gene: NA; j_gene: TRBJ2-3; abundance: NA; CDR3nt: TGTGCCAGTAGTACCGGAGGAATAGCAACAGATACGCAGTATTTT; CDR3aa: CASSTGGIATDTQYF
v_gene: TRBV7-2; d_gene: TRBD1; j_gene: TRBJ1-2; abundance: once; CDR3nt: TGTGCCAGCAGCCTGGACAGGGGTAACTATGGCTACACCTTC; CDR3aa: CASSLDRGNYGYTF
v_gene: TRBV5-1; d_gene: TRBD2; j_gene: TRBJ2-1; abundance: NA; CDR3nt: TGCGCCAGCAGCTTGTTCGAAGCGGGGAGATACAATGAGCAGTTCTTC; CDR3aa: CASSLFEAGRYNEQFF
v_gene: TRBV7-9; d_gene: TRBD1; j_gene: TRBJ2-7; abundance: NA; CDR3nt: TGTGCCAGCAGCTTAATCGGACAGGTTCGTGACGAGCAGTACTTC; CDR3aa: CASSLIGQVRDEQYF
v_gene: TRBV12-3/TRBV12-4; d_gene: NA; j_gene: TRBJ1-3; abundance: NA; CDR3nt: TGTGCCAGCACCAAGCGGGGGGGAAACACCATATATTTT; CDR3aa: CASTKRGGNTIYF
v_gene: TRBV24-1; d_gene: NA; j_gene: TRBJ2-2; abundance: NA; CDR3nt: TGTGCCACCAGTGATAAGCGGCCTACCTCTAACACCGGGGAGCTGTTTTTT; CDR3aa: CATSDKRPTSNTGELFF
v_gene: TRBV6-5; d_gene: NA; j_gene: TRBJ1-1; abundance: NA; CDR3nt: TGTGCCAGCAGCTACGGGACCCAATCTAACACTGAAGCTTTCTTT; CDR3aa: CASSYGTQSNTEAFF
v_gene: TRBV27; d_gene: NA; j_gene: TRBJ2-3; abundance: NA; CDR3nt: TGTGCCAGTAGAATTCGGGGGAGACCTAGCACAGATACGCAGTATTTT; CDR3aa: CASRIRGRPSTDTQYF
v_gene: TRBV7-8; d_gene: TRBD1; j_gene: TRBJ1-1; abundance: NA; CDR3nt: TGTGCCAGCAGACCTATCGGACAGGGGGGGTCGACTTTCTTT; CDR3aa: CASRPIGQGGSTFF
v_gene: TRBV7-2; d_gene: NA; j_gene: TRBJ2-5; abundance: NA; CDR3nt: TGTGCCAGCAGCTTCCGCCAGGGACGCGCGCGGGAGACCCAGTACTTC; CDR3aa: CASSFRQGRARETQYF
v_gene: TRBV10-1; d_gene: NA; j_gene: TRBJ1-1; abundance: once; CDR3nt: TGCGCCAGCAGTGGGCGACAAGTAGAAGCTTTCTTT; CDR3aa: CASSGRQVEAFF
v_gene: TRBV5-1; d_gene: TRBD2; j_gene: TRBJ2-7; abundance: NA; CDR3nt: TGCGCCAGCAGCCTGACTAGCGGTGGGACTCTCGAGCAGTACTTC; CDR3aa: CASSLTSGGTLEQYF
v_gene: TRBV10-2; d_gene: TRBD1; j_gene: TRBJ1-2; abundance: NA; CDR3nt: TGCGCCAGCAGTGAGAGTATGGGACAGGTTTATGGCTACACCTTC; CDR3aa: CASSESMGQVYGYTF
v_gene: TRBV10-3; d_gene: TRBD1; j_gene: TRBJ1-3; abundance: NA; CDR3nt: TGTGCCACCGCGGTTGGGACAGCAGGAAACACCATATATTTT; CDR3aa: CATAVGTAGNTIYF
v_gene: TRBV18; d_gene: NA; j_gene: TRBJ1-1; abundance: once; CDR3nt: TGTGCCAGCAGGACCGGGATCCCTGAAGCTTTCTTT; CDR3aa: CASRTGIPEAFF
v_gene: TRBV18; d_gene: NA; j_gene: TRBJ1-5; abundance: NA; CDR3nt: TGTGCCAGCTCGCAGGAATCTCAGGGGAGCAATCAGCCCCAGCATTTT; CDR3aa: CASSQESQGSNQPQHF
v_gene: TRBV28; d_gene: TRBD1; j_gene: TRBJ1-1; abundance: once; CDR3nt: TGTGCCAGCAGTTTCCGGGGCAGGGGGGGCACTGAAGCTTTCTTT; CDR3aa: CASSFRGRGGTEAFF
v_gene: TRBV12-3/TRBV12-4; d_gene: NA; j_gene: TRBJ1-2; abundance: NA; CDR3nt: TGTGCCAGCAGTTCGGGACCCTATGGCTACACCTTC; CDR3aa: CASSSGPYGYTF
v_gene: TRBV19; d_gene: NA; j_gene: TRBJ1-5; abundance: once; CDR3nt: TGTGCCAGTAGACAGGAGAACTATCAGCCCCAGCATTTT; CDR3aa: CASRQENYQPQHF
v_gene: TRBV5-1; d_gene: TRBD2; j_gene: TRBJ2-1; abundance: NA; CDR3nt: TGCGCCAGCGGAACTAGCGGACACAATGAGCAGTTCTTC; CDR3aa: CASGTSGHNEQFF
v_gene: TRBV28; d_gene: NA; j_gene: TRBJ1-5; abundance: NA; CDR3nt: TGTGCCAGCAGACAGAGACAGAAGAGCAATCAGCCCCAGCATTTT; CDR3aa: CASRQRQKSNQPQHF
v_gene: TRBV4-1; d_gene: TRBD1; j_gene: TRBJ1-5; abundance: NA; CDR3nt: TGCGCCAGCAGCCAAGAGGGACAGGGCGGTCAGCCCCAGCATTTT; CDR3aa: CASSQEGQGGQPQHF
v_gene: TRBV11-2; d_gene: NA; j_gene: TRBJ1-1; abundance: NA; CDR3nt: TGTGCCAGCAGCCACCAACAGGGCACTGAAGCTTTCTTT; CDR3aa: CASSHQQGTEAFF
v_gene: TRBV4-2; d_gene: NA; j_gene: TRBJ1-1; abundance: NA; CDR3nt: TGTGCCAGCAGCCAATCCACCCAGGTATTAATGAACACTGAAGCTTTCTTT; CDR3aa: CASSQSTQVLMNTEAFF